This note documents a single TCR beta chain sequence. The data are from a study of control samples from healthy donors and cancer patients. CDR3 length: 14 amino acids. V shed 1 base and J 7 bases; nucleotides not matched to a gene: 5. Germline V gives CDR1 SGHDT, CDR2 YYEEEE. Clones were sequenced by immunoSEQ multiplex PCR, and TCRdb holds only the in-frame ones, with some missing. The sample carries about 89,000 clones, approximately 87% recorded once. The source of this sequence is a woman in her 40s in good health. The chain employs TRBV5-6 and TRBJ1-5; the match to TRBD1 covers 7 bases. The source material was blood. For the CDR3, the DNA is TGTGCCAGCAGCTTGAAACAGGGGAGGCAGCCCCAGCATTTT. Translating gives CASSLKQGRQPQHF.